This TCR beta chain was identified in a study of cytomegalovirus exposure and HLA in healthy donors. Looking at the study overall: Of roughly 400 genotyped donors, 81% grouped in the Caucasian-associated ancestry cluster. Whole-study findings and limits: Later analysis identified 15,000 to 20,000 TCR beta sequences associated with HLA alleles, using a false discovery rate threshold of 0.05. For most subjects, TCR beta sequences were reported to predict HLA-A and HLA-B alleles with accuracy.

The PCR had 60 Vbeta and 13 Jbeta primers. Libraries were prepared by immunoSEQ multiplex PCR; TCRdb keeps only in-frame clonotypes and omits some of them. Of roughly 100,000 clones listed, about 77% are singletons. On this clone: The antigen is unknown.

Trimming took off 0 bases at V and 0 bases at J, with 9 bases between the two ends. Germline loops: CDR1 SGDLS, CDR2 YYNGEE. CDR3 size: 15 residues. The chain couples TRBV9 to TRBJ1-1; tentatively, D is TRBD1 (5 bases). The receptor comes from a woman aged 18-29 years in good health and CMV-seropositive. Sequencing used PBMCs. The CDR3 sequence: CASSVGPGVNTEAFF. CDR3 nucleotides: TGTGCCAGCAGCGTAGGCCCGGGGGTGAACACTGAAGCTTTCTTT.